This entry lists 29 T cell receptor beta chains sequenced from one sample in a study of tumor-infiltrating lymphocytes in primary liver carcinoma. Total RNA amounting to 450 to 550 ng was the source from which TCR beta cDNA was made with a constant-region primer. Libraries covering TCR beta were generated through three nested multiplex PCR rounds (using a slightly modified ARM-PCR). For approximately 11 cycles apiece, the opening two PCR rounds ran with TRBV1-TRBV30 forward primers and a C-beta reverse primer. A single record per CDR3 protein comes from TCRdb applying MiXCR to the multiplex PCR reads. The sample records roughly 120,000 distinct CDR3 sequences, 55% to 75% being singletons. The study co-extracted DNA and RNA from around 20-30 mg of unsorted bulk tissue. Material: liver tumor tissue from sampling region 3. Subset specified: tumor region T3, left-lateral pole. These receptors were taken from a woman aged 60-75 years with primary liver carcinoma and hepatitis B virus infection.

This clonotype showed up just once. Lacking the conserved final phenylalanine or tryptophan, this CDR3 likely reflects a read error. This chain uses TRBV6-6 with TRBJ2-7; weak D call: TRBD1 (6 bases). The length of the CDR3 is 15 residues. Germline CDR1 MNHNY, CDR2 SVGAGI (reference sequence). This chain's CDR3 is CTSSYSADQGYEQYS. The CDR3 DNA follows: TGTACCAGCAGTTACTCGGCGGACCAGGGGTACGAGCAGTACTCC.

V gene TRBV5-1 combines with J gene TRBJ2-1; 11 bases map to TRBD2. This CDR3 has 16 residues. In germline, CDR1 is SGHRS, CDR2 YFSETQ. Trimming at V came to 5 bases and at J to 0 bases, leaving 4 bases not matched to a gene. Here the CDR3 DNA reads TGCGCCAGCAGTTTGACTAGCGGGAACTCCTACAATGAGCAGTTCTTC. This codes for CASSLTSGNSYNEQFF.

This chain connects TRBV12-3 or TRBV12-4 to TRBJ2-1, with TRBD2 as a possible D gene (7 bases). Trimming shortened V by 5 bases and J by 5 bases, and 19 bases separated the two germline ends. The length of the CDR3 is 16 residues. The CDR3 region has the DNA TGTGCCAGCAGTCAATCAGGGGCTAGCGGTAACAATGAGCAGTTCTTC. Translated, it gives CASSQSGASGNNEQFF.

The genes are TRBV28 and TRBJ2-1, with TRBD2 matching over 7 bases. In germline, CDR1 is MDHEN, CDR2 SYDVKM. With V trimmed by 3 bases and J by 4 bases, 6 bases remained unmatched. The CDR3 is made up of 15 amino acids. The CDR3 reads CASSLGGGGYNEQFF. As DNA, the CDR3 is TGTGCCAGCAGTTTGGGGGGGGGAGGTTACAATGAGCAGTTCTTC.

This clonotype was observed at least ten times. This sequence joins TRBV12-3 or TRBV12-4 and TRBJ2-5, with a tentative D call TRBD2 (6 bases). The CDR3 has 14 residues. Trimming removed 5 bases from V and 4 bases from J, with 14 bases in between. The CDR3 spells CASSRDFGRETQYF. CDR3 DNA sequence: TGTGCCAGCAGTAGGGACTTCGGCCGAGAGACCCAGTACTTC.

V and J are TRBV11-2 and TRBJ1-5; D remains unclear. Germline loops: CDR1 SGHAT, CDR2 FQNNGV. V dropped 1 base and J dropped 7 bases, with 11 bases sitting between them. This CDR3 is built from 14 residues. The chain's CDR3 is CASSLVQVSQPQHF. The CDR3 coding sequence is TGTGCCAGCAGCTTAGTGCAGGTTAGCCAGCCCCAGCATTTT.

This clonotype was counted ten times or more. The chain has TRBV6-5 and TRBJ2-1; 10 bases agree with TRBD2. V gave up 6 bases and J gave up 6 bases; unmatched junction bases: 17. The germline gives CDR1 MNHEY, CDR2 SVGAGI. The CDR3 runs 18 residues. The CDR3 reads CASSSRPPTSGKSNEQFF. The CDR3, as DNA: TGTGCCAGCAGCTCTCGCCCCCCTACTAGCGGGAAAAGCAATGAGCAGTTCTTC.

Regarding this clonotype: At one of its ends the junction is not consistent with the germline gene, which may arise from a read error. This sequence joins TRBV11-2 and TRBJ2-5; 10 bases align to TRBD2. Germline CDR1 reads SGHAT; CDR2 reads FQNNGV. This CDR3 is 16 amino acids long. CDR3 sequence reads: CVSCPGASGSRETQYF. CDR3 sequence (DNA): TGTGTCAGCTGCCCCGGGGCTAGCGGGAGTAGAGAGACCCAGTACTTC. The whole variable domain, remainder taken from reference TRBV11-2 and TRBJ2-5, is EAGVAQSPRYKIIEKRQSVAFWCNPISGHATLYWYQQILGQGPKLLIQFQNNGVVDDSQLPKDRFSAERLKGVDSTLKIQPAKLEDSAVYLCVSCPGASGSRETQYFGPGTRLLVL.

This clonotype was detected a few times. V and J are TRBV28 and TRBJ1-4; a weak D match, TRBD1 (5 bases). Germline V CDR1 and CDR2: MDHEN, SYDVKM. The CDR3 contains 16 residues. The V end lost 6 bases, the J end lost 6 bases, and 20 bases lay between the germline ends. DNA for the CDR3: TGTGCCAGCAGCCCGAAGTTTGGGGCGGCGGATGAAAAACTGTTTTTT. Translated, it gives CASSPKFGAADEKLFF.

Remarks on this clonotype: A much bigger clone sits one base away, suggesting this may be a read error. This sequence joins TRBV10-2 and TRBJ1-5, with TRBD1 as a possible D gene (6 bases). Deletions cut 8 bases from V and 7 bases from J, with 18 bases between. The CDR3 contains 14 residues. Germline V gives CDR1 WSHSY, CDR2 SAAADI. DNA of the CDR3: TGCGCCAGCGGTAATACAGGGTTTTCGCAGCCCCAGCATTTT. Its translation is CASGNTGFSQPQHF.

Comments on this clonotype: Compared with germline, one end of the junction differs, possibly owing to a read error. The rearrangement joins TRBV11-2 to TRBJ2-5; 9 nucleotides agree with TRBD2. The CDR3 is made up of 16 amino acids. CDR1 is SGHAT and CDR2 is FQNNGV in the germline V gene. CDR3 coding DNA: TGTGCCAGCAGCTACTCCCGTGATAGCGGGGGAGAGACCCAATACTTC. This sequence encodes CASSYSRDSGGETQYF.

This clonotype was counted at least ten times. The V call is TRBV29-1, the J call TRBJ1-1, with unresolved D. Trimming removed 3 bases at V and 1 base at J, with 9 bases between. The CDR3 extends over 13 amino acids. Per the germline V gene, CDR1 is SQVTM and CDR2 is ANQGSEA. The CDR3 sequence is CSVDPQRNTEAFF. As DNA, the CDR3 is TGCAGCGTTGATCCCCAGCGGAACACTGAAGCTTTCTTT.

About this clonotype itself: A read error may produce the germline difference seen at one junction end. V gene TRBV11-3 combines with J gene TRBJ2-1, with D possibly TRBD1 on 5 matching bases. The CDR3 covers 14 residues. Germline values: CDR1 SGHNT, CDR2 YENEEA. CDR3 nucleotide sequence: TGTGACAGCAGCACTCAGGGCTCCTACAATGAGCAGTTCTTC. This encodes CDSSTQGSYNEQFF.

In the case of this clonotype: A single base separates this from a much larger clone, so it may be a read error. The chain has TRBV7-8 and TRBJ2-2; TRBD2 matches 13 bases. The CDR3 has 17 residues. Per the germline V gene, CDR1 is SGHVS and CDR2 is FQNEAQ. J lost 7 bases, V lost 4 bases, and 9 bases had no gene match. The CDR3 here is CASSSGLAGVSIGELFF. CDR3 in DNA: TGTGCCAGCAGCTCCGGACTAGCGGGAGTTAGCATCGGGGAGCTGTTTTTT.

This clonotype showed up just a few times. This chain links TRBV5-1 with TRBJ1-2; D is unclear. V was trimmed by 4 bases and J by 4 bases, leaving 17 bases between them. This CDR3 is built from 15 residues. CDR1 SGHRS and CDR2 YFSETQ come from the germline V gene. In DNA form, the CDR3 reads TGCGCCAGCAGCGGCGACGCCCAAGGTAGCTATGGCTACACCTTC. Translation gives CASSGDAQGSYGYTF.

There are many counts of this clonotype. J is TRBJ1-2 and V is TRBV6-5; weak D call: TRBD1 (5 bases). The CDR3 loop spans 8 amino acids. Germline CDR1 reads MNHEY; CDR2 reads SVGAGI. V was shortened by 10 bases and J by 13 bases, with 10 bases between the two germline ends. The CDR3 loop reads CATRVCTF. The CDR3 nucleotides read TGTGCCACCAGGGTTTGCACCTTC.

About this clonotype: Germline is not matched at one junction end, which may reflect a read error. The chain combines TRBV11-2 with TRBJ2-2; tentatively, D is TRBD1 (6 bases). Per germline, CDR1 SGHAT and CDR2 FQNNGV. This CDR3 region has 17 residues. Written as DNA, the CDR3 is TGTGTCAGCAGCCCAGTGGGCAGGGGACATGTCACCGGGGAGCTGTTTTTT. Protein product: CVSSPVGRGHVTGELFF. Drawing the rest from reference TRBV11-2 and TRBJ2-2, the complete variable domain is EAGVAQSPRYKIIEKRQSVAFWCNPISGHATLYWYQQILGQGPKLLIQFQNNGVVDDSQLPKDRFSAERLKGVDSTLKIQPAKLEDSAVYLCVSSPVGRGHVTGELFFGEGSRLTVL.

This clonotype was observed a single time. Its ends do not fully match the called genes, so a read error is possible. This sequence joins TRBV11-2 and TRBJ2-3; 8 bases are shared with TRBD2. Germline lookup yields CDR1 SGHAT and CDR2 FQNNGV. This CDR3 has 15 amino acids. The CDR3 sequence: CAGRPSGGSTHTQYF. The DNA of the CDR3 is TGTGCCGGCAGACCCTCGGGAGGGAGCACACATACGCAGTATTTT.

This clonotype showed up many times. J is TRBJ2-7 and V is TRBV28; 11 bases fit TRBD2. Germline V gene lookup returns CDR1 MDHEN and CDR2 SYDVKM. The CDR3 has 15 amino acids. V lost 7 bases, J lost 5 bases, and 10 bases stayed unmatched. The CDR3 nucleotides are TGTGCCAGCACCAACAGACTAGCGGGGACTAACGAGCAGTACTTC. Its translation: CASTNRLAGTNEQYF.

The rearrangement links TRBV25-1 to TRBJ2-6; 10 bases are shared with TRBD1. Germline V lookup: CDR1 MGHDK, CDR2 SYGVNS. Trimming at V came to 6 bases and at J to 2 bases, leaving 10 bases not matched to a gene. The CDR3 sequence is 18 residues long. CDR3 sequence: CASRAGTGVFPGANVLTF. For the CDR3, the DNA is TGTGCCAGCAGGGCCGGGACAGGGGTCTTCCCTGGGGCCAACGTCCTGACTTTC. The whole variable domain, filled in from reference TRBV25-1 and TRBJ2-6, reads EADIYQTPRYLVIGTGKKITLECSQTMGHDKMYWYQQDPGMELHLIHYSYGVNSTEKGDLSSESTVSRIRTEHFPLTLESARPSHTSQYLCASRAGTGVFPGANVLTFGAGSRLTVL.

CDR3 in DNA: TGTGCCAGCAGTTTAACCCCATCTAGCGGGAGAAATGAGCAGTTCTTC. Translated, it gives CASSLTPSSGRNEQFF. The chain couples TRBV28 to TRBJ2-1; 10 positions match TRBD2. Germline assignment: CDR1 MDHEN and CDR2 SYDVKM. The length of the CDR3 is 16 residues. J was trimmed by 7 bases and V by 2 bases; bases with no gene match: 8.

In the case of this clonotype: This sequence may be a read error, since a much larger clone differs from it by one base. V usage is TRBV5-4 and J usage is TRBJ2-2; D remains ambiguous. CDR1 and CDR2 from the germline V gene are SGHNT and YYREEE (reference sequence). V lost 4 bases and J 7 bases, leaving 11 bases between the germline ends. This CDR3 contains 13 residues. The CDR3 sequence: CASSPEPYGELFF. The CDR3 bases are TGTGCCAGCAGCCCGGAACCATACGGGGAGCTGTTTTTT.

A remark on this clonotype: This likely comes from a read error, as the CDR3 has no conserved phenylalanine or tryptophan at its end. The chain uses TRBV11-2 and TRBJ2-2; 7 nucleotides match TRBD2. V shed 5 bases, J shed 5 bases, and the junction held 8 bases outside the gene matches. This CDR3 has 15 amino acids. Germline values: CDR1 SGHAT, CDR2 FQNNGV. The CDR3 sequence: CASSARLGGTGELFS. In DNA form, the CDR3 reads TGTGCCAGCAGCGCCCGACTGGGAGGGACCGGGGAGCTGTTTTCT.

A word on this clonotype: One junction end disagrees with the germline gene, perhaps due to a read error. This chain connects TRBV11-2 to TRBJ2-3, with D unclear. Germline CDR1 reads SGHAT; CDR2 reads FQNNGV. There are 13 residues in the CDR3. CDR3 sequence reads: CAGSPDCPDTQYF. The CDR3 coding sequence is TGTGCCGGCAGCCCCGACTGTCCAGATACGCAGTATTTT.

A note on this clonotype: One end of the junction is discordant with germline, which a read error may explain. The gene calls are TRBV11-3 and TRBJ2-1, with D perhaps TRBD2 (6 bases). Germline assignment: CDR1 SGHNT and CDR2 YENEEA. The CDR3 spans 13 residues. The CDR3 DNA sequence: TGTGTCAGCAGGACCGGGGGCTACAATGAGCAGTTCTTC. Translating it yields CVSRTGGYNEQFF.

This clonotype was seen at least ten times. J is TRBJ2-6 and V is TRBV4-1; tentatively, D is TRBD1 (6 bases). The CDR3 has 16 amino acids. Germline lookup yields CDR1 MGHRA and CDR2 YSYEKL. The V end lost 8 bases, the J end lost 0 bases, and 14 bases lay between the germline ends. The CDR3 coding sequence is TGCGCCAGCGCCTCCCACAGGGTCTCTGGGGCCAACGTCCTGACTTTC. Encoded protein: CASASHRVSGANVLTF.

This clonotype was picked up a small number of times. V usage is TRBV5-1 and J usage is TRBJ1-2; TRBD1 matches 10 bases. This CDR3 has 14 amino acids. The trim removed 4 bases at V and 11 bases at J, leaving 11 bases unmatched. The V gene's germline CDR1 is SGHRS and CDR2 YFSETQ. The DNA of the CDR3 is TGCGCCAGCAGCGGCACGACAGGGGGCGGCTGGTACACCTTC. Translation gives CASSGTTGGGWYTF.

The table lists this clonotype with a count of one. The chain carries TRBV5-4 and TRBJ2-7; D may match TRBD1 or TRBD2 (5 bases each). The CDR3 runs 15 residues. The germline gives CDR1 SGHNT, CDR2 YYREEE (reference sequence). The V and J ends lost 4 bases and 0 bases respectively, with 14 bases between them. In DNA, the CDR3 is TGTGCCAGCAGCCCGATTTCAGGGAGCTCCTACGAGCAGTACTTC. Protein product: CASSPISGSSYEQYF.

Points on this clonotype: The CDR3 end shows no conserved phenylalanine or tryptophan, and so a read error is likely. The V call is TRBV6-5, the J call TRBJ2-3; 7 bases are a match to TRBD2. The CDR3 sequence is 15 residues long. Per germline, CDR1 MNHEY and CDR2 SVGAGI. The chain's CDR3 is CASSYRAGSWDMQYS. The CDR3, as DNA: TGTGCCAGCAGTTACCGAGCGGGAAGTTGGGATATGCAGTATTCT.